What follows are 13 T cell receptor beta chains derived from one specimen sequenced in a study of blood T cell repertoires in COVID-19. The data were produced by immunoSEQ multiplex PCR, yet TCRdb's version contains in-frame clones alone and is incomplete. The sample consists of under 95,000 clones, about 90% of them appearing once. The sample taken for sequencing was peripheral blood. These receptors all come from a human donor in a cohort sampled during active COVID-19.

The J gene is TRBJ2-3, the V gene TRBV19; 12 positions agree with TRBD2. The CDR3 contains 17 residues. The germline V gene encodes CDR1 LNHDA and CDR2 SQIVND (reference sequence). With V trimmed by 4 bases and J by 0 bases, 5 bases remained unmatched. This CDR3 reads CASSKLAGGSSTDTQYF. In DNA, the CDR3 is TGTGCCAGTAGTAAACTAGCGGGGGGATCCAGCACAGATACGCAGTATTTT. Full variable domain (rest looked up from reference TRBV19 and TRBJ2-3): DGGITQSPKYLFRKEGQNVTLSCEQNLNHDAMYWYRQDPGQGLRLIYYSQIVNDFQKGDIAEGYSVSREKKESFPLTVTSAQKNPTAFYLCASSKLAGGSSTDTQYFGPGTRLTVL.

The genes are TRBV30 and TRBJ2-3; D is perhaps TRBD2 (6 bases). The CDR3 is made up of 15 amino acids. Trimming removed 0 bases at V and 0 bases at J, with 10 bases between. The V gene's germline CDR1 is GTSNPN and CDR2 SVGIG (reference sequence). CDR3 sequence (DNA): TGTGCCTGGAGTGTTTTGGGGACTAGCACAGATACGCAGTATTTT. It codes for CAWSVLGTSTDTQYF.

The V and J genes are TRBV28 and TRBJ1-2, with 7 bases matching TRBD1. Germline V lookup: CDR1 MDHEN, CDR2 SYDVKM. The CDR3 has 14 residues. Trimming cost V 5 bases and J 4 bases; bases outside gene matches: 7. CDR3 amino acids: CASSRGQPFYGYTF. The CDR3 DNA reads TGTGCCAGCAGTAGGGGACAGCCATTCTATGGCTACACCTTC.

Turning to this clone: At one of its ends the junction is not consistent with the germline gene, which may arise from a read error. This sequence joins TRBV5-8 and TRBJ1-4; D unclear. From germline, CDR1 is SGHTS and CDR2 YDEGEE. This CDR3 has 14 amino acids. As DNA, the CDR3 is TGTGCCAGCACCTTGCGAGGGCTCAGCGAAAAACTGTTTTTT. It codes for CASTLRGLSEKLFF.

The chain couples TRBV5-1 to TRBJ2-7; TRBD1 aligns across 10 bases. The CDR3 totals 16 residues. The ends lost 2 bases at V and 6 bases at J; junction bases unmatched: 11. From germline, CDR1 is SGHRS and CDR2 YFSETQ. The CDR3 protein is CASSFSGGTGEGEQYF. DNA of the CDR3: TGCGCCAGCAGCTTTTCGGGTGGGACAGGGGAGGGCGAGCAGTACTTC. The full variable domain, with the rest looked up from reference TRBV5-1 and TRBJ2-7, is KAGVTQTPRYLIKTRGQQVTLSCSPISGHRSVSWYQQTPGQGLQFLFEYFSETQRNKGNFPGRFSGRQFSNSRSEMNVSTLELGDSALYLCASSFSGGTGEGEQYFGPGTRLTVT.

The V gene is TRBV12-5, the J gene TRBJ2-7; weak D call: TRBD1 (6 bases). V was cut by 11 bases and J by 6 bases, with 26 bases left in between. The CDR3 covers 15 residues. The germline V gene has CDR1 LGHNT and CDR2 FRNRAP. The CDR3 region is CAHLDETGPLVEQYF. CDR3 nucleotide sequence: TGTGCTCACCTCGACGAGACAGGACCTCTCGTCGAGCAGTACTTC.

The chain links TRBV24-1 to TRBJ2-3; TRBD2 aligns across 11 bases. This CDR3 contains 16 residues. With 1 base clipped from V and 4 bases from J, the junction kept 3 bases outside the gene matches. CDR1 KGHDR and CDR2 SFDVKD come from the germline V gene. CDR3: CATSDFTSGGSDTQYF. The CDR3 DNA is TGTGCCACCAGTGATTTCACTAGCGGGGGCTCAGATACGCAGTATTTT.

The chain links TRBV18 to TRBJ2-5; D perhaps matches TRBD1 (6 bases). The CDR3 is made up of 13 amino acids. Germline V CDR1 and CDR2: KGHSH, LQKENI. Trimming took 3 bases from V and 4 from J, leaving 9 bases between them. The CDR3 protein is CASSPQDRETQYF. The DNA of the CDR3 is TGTGCCAGCTCACCTCAGGACAGAGAGACCCAGTACTTC.

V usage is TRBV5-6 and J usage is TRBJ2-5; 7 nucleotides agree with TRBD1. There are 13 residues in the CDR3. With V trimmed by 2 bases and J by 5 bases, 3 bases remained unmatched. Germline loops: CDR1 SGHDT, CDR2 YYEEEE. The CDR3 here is CASSLTGEETQYF. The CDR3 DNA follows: TGTGCCAGCAGCTTAACAGGGGAGGAGACCCAGTACTTC.

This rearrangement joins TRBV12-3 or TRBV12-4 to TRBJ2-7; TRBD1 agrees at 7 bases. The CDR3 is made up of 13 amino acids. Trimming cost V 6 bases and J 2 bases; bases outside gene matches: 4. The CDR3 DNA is TGTGCCAGCAGACAGACAGGGCCCTACGAGCAGTACTTC. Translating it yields CASRQTGPYEQYF.

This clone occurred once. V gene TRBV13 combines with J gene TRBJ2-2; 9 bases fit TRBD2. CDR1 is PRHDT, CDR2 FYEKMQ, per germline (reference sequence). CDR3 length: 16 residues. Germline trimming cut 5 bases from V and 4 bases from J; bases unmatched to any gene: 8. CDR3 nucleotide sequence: TGTGCCAGCAGCGCTCCCGGGACTAGCCCCACCGGGGAGCTGTTTTTT. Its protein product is CASSAPGTSPTGELFF.

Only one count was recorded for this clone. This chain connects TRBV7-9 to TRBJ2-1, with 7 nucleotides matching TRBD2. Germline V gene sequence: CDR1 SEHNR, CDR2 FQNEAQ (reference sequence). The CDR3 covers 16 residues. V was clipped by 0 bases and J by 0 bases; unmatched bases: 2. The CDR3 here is CASSLAGRSSYNEQFF. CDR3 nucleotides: TGTGCCAGCAGCTTAGCCGGGAGGAGCTCCTACAATGAGCAGTTCTTC.

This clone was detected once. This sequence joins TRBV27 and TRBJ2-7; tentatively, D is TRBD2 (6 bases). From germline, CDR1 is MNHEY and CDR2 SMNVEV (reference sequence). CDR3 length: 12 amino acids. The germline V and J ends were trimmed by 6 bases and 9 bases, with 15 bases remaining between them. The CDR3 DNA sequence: TGTGCCAGCAGCGGGAGTCAGGAGAGGCAGTACTTC. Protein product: CASSGSQERQYF.